This record looks at one T cell receptor beta chain sequence and its context. The CDR3 is 14 amino acids. CDR1 and CDR2 (germline): SNHLY, FYNNEI. The V end was cut by 7 bases, the J end by 6 bases, with 15 bases between. This sample stems from a study of blood T cell repertoires in COVID-19. Sequencing used immunoSEQ multiplex PCR; TCRdb keeps in-frame clones, though not all of them. The table shows approximately 210,000 clones, with around four fifths occurring only once. This receptor was obtained from a man between 60 and 75 years old with COVID-19, enrolled during active disease. The chain uses TRBV2 and TRBJ1-4; a weak D match, TRBD1 (5 bases). The sample taken for sequencing was peripheral blood. The CDR3 nucleotides read TGTGCCAGCATTACAGACAGTGGGTATGAAAAACTGTTTTTT. Protein product: CASITDSGYEKLFF.